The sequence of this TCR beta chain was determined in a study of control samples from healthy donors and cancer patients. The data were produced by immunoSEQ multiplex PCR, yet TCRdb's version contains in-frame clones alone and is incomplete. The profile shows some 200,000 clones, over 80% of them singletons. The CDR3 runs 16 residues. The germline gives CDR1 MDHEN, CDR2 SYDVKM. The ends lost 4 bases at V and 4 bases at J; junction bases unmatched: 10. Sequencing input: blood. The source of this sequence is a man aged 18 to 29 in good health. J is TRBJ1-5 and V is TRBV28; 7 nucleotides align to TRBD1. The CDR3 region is CASSSSLGTANQPQHF. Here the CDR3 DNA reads TGTGCCAGCAGTTCAAGTCTCGGGACAGCGAATCAGCCCCAGCATTTT.